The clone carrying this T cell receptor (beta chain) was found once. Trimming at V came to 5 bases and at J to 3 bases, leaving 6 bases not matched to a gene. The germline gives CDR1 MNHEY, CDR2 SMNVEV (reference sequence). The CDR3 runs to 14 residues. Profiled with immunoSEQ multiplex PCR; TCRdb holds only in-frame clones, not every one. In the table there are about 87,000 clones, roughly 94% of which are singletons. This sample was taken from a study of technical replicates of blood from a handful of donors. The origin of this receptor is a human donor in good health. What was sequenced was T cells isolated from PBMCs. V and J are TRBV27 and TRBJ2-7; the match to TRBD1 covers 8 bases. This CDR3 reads CASSPGTGVYEQYF. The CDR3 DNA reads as TGTGCCAGCAGTCCCGGGACAGGAGTCTACGAGCAGTACTTC.